This T cell receptor beta chain was identified during a study of beta chain features in type 1 diabetes. Study findings and constraints: In type 1 diabetes patients, VDJ junctions had fewer insertions; deletions at these junctions were more frequent. The similarity of naive, central memory and Treg TCRB repertoires appeared greater among patients than among healthy donors.

Turning to this clone: The antigen is undetermined.

Every bit of the isolated RNA underwent reverse transcription, so sequencing read expressed TCRB transcripts. TCRdb's copy holds only in-frame clones and misses some; the assay was immunoSEQ multiplex PCR. Counted here are 120,000 to 150,000 clones, roughly 10% occurring once; the ten biggest clones make up around 0.65%. V gave up 5 bases and J gave up 1 base; unmatched junction bases: 3. In germline, CDR1 is SGHTA, CDR2 FQGNSA. The CDR3 runs to 14 residues. Sorting that relied on CD45RO/CCR7/CD25/CD127/CD95/CD27 yielded CD4+ naive, central memory, regulatory and stem cell-like memory cells. The specimen sequenced was central memory CD4+ T cells from blood. The sequence was collected from a woman between 40 and 55 years old in good health. V gene TRBV7-2 combines with J gene TRBJ2-5; 8 nucleotides line up with TRBD1. As DNA, the CDR3 is TGTGCCAGCAGCGTCGGACAGGGCCAAGAGACCCAGTACTTC. This translates into CASSVGQGQETQYF.